This note documents a single TCR beta chain sequence. The antigen is unknown. The data stem from a study of CXCR3-negative and CXCR3-positive naive CD8 T cells. The study, taken as a whole, reports: Comparison of naive CXCR3-negative and CXCR3-positive cells revealed similar TRBV-TRBJ usage, while memory cells differed. Naive subsets displayed similar surface CD5, and TCR strength was inferred from TRB CDR3 properties.

CD45RO-CCR7+CD27+CD95- characterized naive CD8+ T cells. Germline V lookup: CDR1 MDHEN, CDR2 SYDVKM. This CDR3 is built from 12 residues. UMI labels and 5' RACE were used to prepare the TRB cDNA libraries. After re-calling the 5' RACE reads, TCRdb lists one entry per CDR3 protein, DNA absent. The sample table sets out some 66,000 distinct CDR3 sequences. The sample consisted of naive CXCR3- CD8+ T cells from blood. Subset defined: CD45RO-CCR7+CD27+CD95- naive CD8+ T cells lacking CXCR3 (TNR3-). The chain combines TRBV28 with TRBJ2-1; TCRdb selects TRBD1, and the lack of DNA leaves this call unchecked. This sequence originates from a human donor in good health. Some clones in this sample may be carry-over from other donors' samples. CDR3: CASTPGNNEQFF.